A single sample is the source of the 12 T cell receptor beta chains below, sequenced in a study of blood T cell repertoires in COVID-19 (dated by TCRdb to about 2020). The library was built by means of the immunoSEQ multiplex PCR assay. The table comes from immuneACCESS by way of TCRdb, which keeps in-frame sequences with V and J called. Part of the clones is missing from these tables; in studies checked, under half for an unresolved V gene and the rest for unknown reasons. Counted in this sample were tens of thousands of clones; roughly nine tenths of them appeared once. Jointly, the top ten make up approximately 5.2% of the sample. Sequencing used peripheral blood. The origin of the receptors is a woman aged 80 or over with active COVID-19.

This clone was recorded only once. The V gene is TRBV5-1, the J gene TRBJ1-2; D remains unclear. The CDR3 has 14 residues. Germline lookup yields CDR1 SGHRS and CDR2 YFSETQ. V shed 0 bases and J shed 8 bases, with 14 bases lying between them. In DNA, the CDR3 is TGCGCCAGCAGCTTGGCACCGGAAGTGCGGGGCTACACCTTC. This sequence encodes CASSLAPEVRGYTF. Full variable domain (remainder filled in from reference TRBV5-1 and TRBJ1-2): KAGVTQTPRYLIKTRGQQVTLSCSPISGHRSVSWYQQTPGQGLQFLFEYFSETQRNKGNFPGRFSGRQFSNSRSEMNVSTLELGDSALYLCASSLAPEVRGYTFGSGTRLTVV.

The chain is built from TRBV5-5 and TRBJ2-2; 8 nucleotides match TRBD1. After removal of 6 bases from V and 0 bases from J, the junction contained 10 bases not matched to a gene. CDR1 and CDR2 (germline): SGHKS, YYEKEE (reference sequence). The CDR3 totals 17 residues. The DNA of the CDR3 is TGTGCCAGCACTCCTGGGCCACAGGGGGCGAACACCGGGGAGCTGTTTTTT. Its protein is CASTPGPQGANTGELFF. The entire variable domain, with the rest obtained from reference TRBV5-5 and TRBJ2-2, is as follows: DAGVTQSPTHLIKTRGQQVTLRCSPISGHKSVSWYQQVLGQGPQFIFQYYEKEERGRGNFPDRFSARQFPNYSSELNVNALLLGDSALYLCASTPGPQGANTGELFFGEGSRLTVL.

The CDR3: CASSSDSPGSYEQYF. In DNA, the CDR3 is TGTGCCAGCAGTTCAGACAGCCCCGGCTCCTACGAGCAGTACTTC. The V call is TRBV6-6, the J call TRBJ2-7, with a tentative D call TRBD1 (5 bases). V lost 4 bases to trimming and J lost 0 bases, with 13 bases between them. The CDR3 length is 15 residues. The germline V gene encodes CDR1 MNHNY and CDR2 SVGAGI (reference sequence).

The rearrangement links TRBV24-1 to TRBJ2-3; D perhaps matches TRBD2 (5 bases). The CDR3 consists of 17 residues. The germline V and J ends were trimmed by 4 bases and 1 base, with 17 bases remaining between them. CDR1 is KGHDR and CDR2 is SFDVKD in the germline V gene. CDR3 protein: CATSESRGRGRTDTQYF. The CDR3 bases are TGTGCCACCAGTGAGTCCCGGGGTCGAGGGCGCACAGATACGCAGTATTTT.

The V call is TRBV6-2 or TRBV6-3, the J call TRBJ2-7; TRBD2 aligns across 7 bases. J was trimmed by 2 bases and V by 5 bases; bases with no gene match: 3. The CDR3 consists of 13 residues. Germline V lookup: CDR1 MNHEY, CDR2 SVGEGT. This chain's CDR3 is CASSRLAAYEQYF. Written as DNA, the CDR3 is TGTGCCAGCAGTCGCCTAGCGGCCTACGAGCAGTACTTC.

The gene calls are TRBV30 and TRBJ2-3, with TRBD2 as a possible D gene (6 bases). V was clipped by 8 bases and J by 6 bases, with 15 bases between them. The germline V gene has CDR1 GTSNPN and CDR2 SVGIG (reference sequence). The CDR3 loop spans 12 amino acids. CDR3: CALQQGRDTQYF. The DNA of the CDR3 is TGTGCCCTCCAACAAGGGAGGGATACGCAGTATTTT. Filled out from reference TRBV30 and TRBJ2-3, the complete variable domain reads SQTIHQWPATLVQPVGSPLSLECTVEGTSNPNLYWYRQAAGRGLQLLFYSVGIGQISSEVPQNLSASRPQDRQFILSSKKLLLSDSGFYLCALQQGRDTQYFGPGTRLTVL.

The chain combines TRBV7-9 with TRBJ2-1, with TRBD2 identical over 7 bases. Germline CDR1 and CDR2: SEHNR and FQNEAQ (reference sequence). V dropped 0 bases and J dropped 4; count of bases not matched to a gene: 3. The CDR3 has 15 amino acids. CDR3 loop: CASSLAGGAYNEQFF. The CDR3, as DNA: TGTGCCAGCAGCTTAGCGGGAGGGGCGTACAATGAGCAGTTCTTC.

The chain couples TRBV11-2 to TRBJ2-1; 10 bases map to TRBD1. CDR1 is SGHAT and CDR2 is FQNNGV in the germline V gene. V shed 1 base, J shed 10 bases, and the junction held 4 bases outside the gene matches. The CDR3 length is 14 residues. The CDR3 protein is CASSLVRTGGEQFF. For the CDR3, the DNA is TGTGCCAGCAGCTTAGTACGGACAGGGGGAGAGCAGTTCTTC. The whole variable domain, filled in from reference TRBV11-2 and TRBJ2-1, reads EAGVAQSPRYKIIEKRQSVAFWCNPISGHATLYWYQQILGQGPKLLIQFQNNGVVDDSQLPKDRFSAERLKGVDSTLKIQPAKLEDSAVYLCASSLVRTGGEQFFGPGTRLTVL.

With regard to this clone: The germline gene is not matched at one end of the junction; a read error may be the cause. The chain links TRBV28 to TRBJ2-7, with TRBD2 matching 15 bases. Germline CDR1 reads MDHEN; CDR2 reads SYDVKM. The CDR3 contains 17 residues. The CDR3 DNA sequence: TGTGCCAGCAGTTCCCCTGGGACTAGCGGGAGGTCCTCCGAGCAGTACTTC. It codes for CASSSPGTSGRSSEQYF.

V and J are TRBV7-9 and TRBJ1-1, with 7 bases fitting TRBD1. The V and J ends lost 5 bases and 7 bases, in that order; junction bases with no gene match: 7. The CDR3 totals 13 residues. Germline V gene data show CDR1 as SEHNR and CDR2 as FQNEAQ (reference sequence). CDR3 sequence: CASSGGTALEAFF. The CDR3 nucleotides read TGTGCCAGCAGCGGCGGGACAGCCCTTGAAGCTTTCTTT.

This chain joins TRBV5-4 and TRBJ2-5; 8 bases line up with TRBD1. The CDR3 consists of 15 residues. The V segment lost 3 bases and the J segment 5 bases; nucleotides outside the gene matches: 9. The germline V gene encodes CDR1 SGHNT and CDR2 YYREEE (reference sequence). CDR3 DNA: TGTGCCAGCAGCTGGGGGACAGGCCTGGGGGAGACCCAGTACTTC. Its translation is CASSWGTGLGETQYF.

A few counts support this clone. The chain recombines TRBV5-4 with TRBJ2-7; D is unresolved. The V gene's germline CDR1 is SGHNT and CDR2 YYREEE (reference sequence). CDR3 size: 16 residues. Trimming removed 0 bases from V and 4 bases from J, with 17 bases in between. CDR3 nucleotide sequence: TGTGCCAGCAGCTTGGATTCGTCAAACTCCCATTACGAGCAGTACTTC. It is translated as CASSLDSSNSHYEQYF.